The next 27 T cell receptor beta chains were all read from a single sample in a study of T cell responses to AZD1222 COVID-19 vaccine. The protocol was immunoSEQ multiplex PCR, while the TCRdb copy is restricted to in-frame clones and leaves out a portion. The data show about 140,000 clones, with 70% to 90% seen just once and 3% to 3.5% held by the top ten. The sample was peripheral blood, taken 28 days after the second AZD1222 dose. Receptors originate from an adult who received the AZD1222 COVID-19 vaccine.

This chain connects TRBV5-1 to TRBJ1-6; no clear D gene. This CDR3 comprises 16 residues. Between the trimmed V and J ends, which lost 1 base and 0 bases, there was a span of 8 bases. Germline CDR1 and CDR2: SGHRS and YFSETQ. The CDR3 loop reads CASSLFVSSYNSPLHF. CDR3 coding DNA: TGCGCCAGCAGCTTGTTCGTAAGCTCCTATAATTCACCCCTCCACTTT.

This chain's CDR3 is CASSVALSRDPVGNTIYF. The CDR3 DNA sequence: TGTGCCAGCAGCGTAGCTCTCTCAAGGGACCCCGTAGGAAACACCATATATTTT. The V gene is TRBV9, the J gene TRBJ1-3; possible D gene TRBD1, 5 bases. Trimming took off 0 bases at V and 4 bases at J, with 20 bases between the two ends. Germline V gives CDR1 SGDLS, CDR2 YYNGEE. The CDR3 has 18 amino acids.

The rearrangement joins TRBV3-1 (or the pseudogene TRBV3-2) to TRBJ1-3; possible D gene TRBD1, 6 bases. With 8 bases removed from V and 0 bases from J, the gap between germline ends came to 11 bases. The CDR3 covers 14 residues. Germline CDR1 reads LGHDT; CDR2 reads YNNKEL (reference sequence). CDR3 nucleotides: TGTGCCAGCGGAGCGACAGGCTCTGGAAACACCATATATTTT. Its translation: CASGATGSGNTIYF.

The chain is built from TRBV6-6 and TRBJ1-1; D uncertain. This CDR3 comprises 15 residues. Germline-derived CDR1 and CDR2 are MNHNY and SVGAGI (reference sequence). The V and J ends lost 4 bases and 1 base respectively, with 13 bases between them. CDR3 protein: CASSFPVARNTEAFF. DNA for the CDR3: TGTGCCAGCAGTTTCCCCGTGGCCAGGAACACTGAAGCTTTCTTT.

The chain links TRBV4-2 to TRBJ2-7; maybe TRBD1 (5 bases). Trimming pared 4 bases from V and 3 bases from J, leaving 7 bases between. The CDR3 consists of 12 residues. Germline CDR1 reads LGHNA; CDR2 reads YNFKEQ. CDR3 nucleotides: TGTGCCAGCAGCCGGGGCCTCTACGAGCAGTACTTC. This codes for CASSRGLYEQYF.

The gene calls are TRBV11-2 and TRBJ2-1; TRBD2 matches 14 bases. The CDR3 is made up of 19 amino acids. CDR1 and CDR2 (germline): SGHAT, FQNNGV. Trimming at V came to 8 bases and at J to 4 bases, leaving 16 bases not matched to a gene. The CDR3 sequence is CASGKTSGGADLDYNEQFF. Written as DNA, the CDR3 is TGTGCCAGCGGTAAGACTAGCGGGGGGGCCGATTTGGATTACAATGAGCAGTTCTTC.

This chain joins TRBV3-1 (or the pseudogene TRBV3-2) and TRBJ1-2; D unresolved. The CDR3 loop spans 17 amino acids. The V gene lost 1 base and the J gene lost 2 bases, with 17 bases spanning the gap. Germline V gene sequence: CDR1 LGHDT, CDR2 YNNKEL (reference sequence). The CDR3 region is CASSQVIVAERNYGYTF. The CDR3 nucleotides read TGTGCCAGCAGCCAAGTAATCGTGGCAGAAAGAAACTATGGCTACACCTTC.

The chain combines TRBV11-2 with TRBJ2-7, with a weak D call TRBD1 (6 bases). CDR1 and CDR2 from the germline V gene are SGHAT and FQNNGV. This CDR3 has 14 amino acids. Trimming left V 6 bases short and J 0 bases short, with 12 bases between. The CDR3 DNA is TGTGCCAGCAGATCAGGGGTCGGCTCCTACGAGCAGTACTTC. Amino acid sequence: CASRSGVGSYEQYF.

The table lists this clone with a count of one. This chain joins TRBV11-3 and TRBJ1-1; D not certain. The CDR3 length is 13 residues. Germline-derived CDR1 and CDR2 are SGHNT and YENEEA. V shed 2 bases and J shed 1 base, with 5 bases lying between them. CDR3 sequence (DNA): TGTGCCAGCAGCTTAAGAGGGAACACTGAAGCTTTCTTT. Protein product: CASSLRGNTEAFF.

This clone was counted a single time. This chain joins TRBV10-3 and TRBJ2-5, with D possibly called TRBD1 or TRBD2 (5 bases each). CDR3 length: 13 amino acids. CDR1 and CDR2 from the germline V gene are ENHRY and SYGVKD. Trimming took 3 bases from V and 3 from J, leaving 8 bases between them. DNA of the CDR3: TGTGCCATCAGTGACGGGACGGAAGAGACCCAGTACTTC. This translates into CAISDGTEETQYF.

V is TRBV27 and J is TRBJ1-5; D gene ambiguous. V lost 8 bases, J lost 7 bases, and 18 bases lay in between. The CDR3 is 14 residues long. From germline, CDR1 is MNHEY and CDR2 SMNVEV (reference sequence). The CDR3 sequence: CASSKAYLDQPQHF. As DNA, the CDR3 is TGTGCCAGCTCGAAAGCCTATCTGGACCAGCCCCAGCATTTT.

The V gene is TRBV11-1, the J gene TRBJ2-7; the match to TRBD1 covers 7 bases. This CDR3 has 14 residues. Germline values: CDR1 SGHAT, CDR2 FQDESV (reference sequence). Germline trimming cut 3 bases from V and 4 bases from J; bases unmatched to any gene: 6. The CDR3 reads CASSFSTGPYEQYF. The CDR3 bases are TGTGCCAGCAGCTTCTCGACAGGGCCTTACGAGCAGTACTTC. Based on the CDR3 plus reference TRBV11-1 and TRBJ2-7, the full variable domain is EAEVAQSPRYKITEKSQAVAFWCDPISGHATLYWYRQILGQGPELLVQFQDESVVDDSQLPKDRFSAERLKGVDSTLKIQPAELGDSAMYLCASSFSTGPYEQYFGPGTRLTVT.

The chain is built from TRBV28 and TRBJ2-2; D gene uncertain. The CDR3 runs to 12 residues. Trimming removed 7 bases from V and 0 bases from J, with 3 bases in between. Germline V gene lookup returns CDR1 MDHEN and CDR2 SYDVKM. This chain's CDR3 is CASTSNTGELFF. The CDR3 DNA reads as TGTGCCAGCACTTCGAACACCGGGGAGCTGTTTTTT.

The gene calls are TRBV27 and TRBJ2-5, with D possibly being TRBD2 (5 bases). The CDR3 contains 13 residues. The V end was cut by 3 bases, the J end by 4 bases, with 9 bases between. Per germline, CDR1 MNHEY and CDR2 SMNVEV (reference sequence). CDR3 sequence: CASSFLAGETQYF. In DNA form, the CDR3 reads TGTGCCAGCAGTTTTCTGGCGGGAGAGACCCAGTACTTC.

A single count supports this clone. The J gene is TRBJ2-1, the V gene TRBV7-2; tentative D call: TRBD2 (6 bases). In germline, CDR1 is SGHTA, CDR2 FQGNSA. The CDR3 has 14 residues. V lost 4 bases and J lost 2, with 9 bases in between. The CDR3 region is CASSSGGTYNEQFF. The CDR3 nucleotides are TGTGCCAGCAGCTCCGGGGGAACCTACAATGAGCAGTTCTTC.

This clone was picked up one time. The chain has TRBV10-2 and TRBJ2-7; D may be TRBD2 (5 bases). CDR1 is WSHSY and CDR2 is SAAADI in the germline V gene. Trimming took 7 bases from V and 2 from J, leaving 12 bases between them. The CDR3 has 13 residues. The CDR3 region is CASIGDGTYEQYF. The CDR3 DNA follows: TGCGCCAGCATCGGGGATGGGACCTACGAGCAGTACTTC.

This chain joins TRBV6-5 and TRBJ1-4, with 8 bases lining up with TRBD1. V gave up 5 bases and J gave up 5 bases; unmatched junction bases: 4. This CDR3 is 14 amino acids long. CDR1 MNHEY and CDR2 SVGAGI come from the germline V gene. The CDR3 coding sequence is TGTGCCAGCAGTCGAAGACAGGGGAATGAAAAACTGTTTTTT. Its translation is CASSRRQGNEKLFF.

The chain is built from TRBV7-2 and TRBJ1-1, with unresolved D. V dropped 4 bases and J dropped 8 bases, with 14 bases sitting between them. This CDR3 has 13 amino acids. In germline, CDR1 is SGHTA, CDR2 FQGNSA. The CDR3 protein is CASSSRRSGEAFF. In DNA, the CDR3 is TGTGCCAGCAGCTCGCGCAGGTCGGGGGAAGCTTTCTTT.

Only one count was recorded for this clone. V is TRBV30 and J is TRBJ1-4; D might be TRBD1 (5 bases). This CDR3 comprises 15 residues. CDR1 and CDR2 from the germline V gene are GTSNPN and SVGIG (reference sequence). The V end was cut by 1 base, the J end by 13 bases, with 22 bases between. The CDR3 spells CAWSAFPGLTVGLFF. The CDR3 DNA reads TGTGCCTGGAGTGCTTTCCCGGGACTCACGGTCGGACTGTTTTTT.

This chain links TRBV6-5 with TRBJ2-2, with 11 bases identical to TRBD1. Germline V gene data show CDR1 as MNHEY and CDR2 as SVGAGI. Trimming at V came to 5 bases and at J to 7 bases, leaving 6 bases not matched to a gene. This CDR3 spans 15 amino acids. The CDR3 loop reads CASSPGTGGVGELFF. In DNA form, the CDR3 reads TGTGCCAGCAGTCCCGGGACAGGGGGGGTCGGGGAGCTGTTTTTT.

The V and J genes are TRBV27 and TRBJ1-2, with D possibly matching TRBD1 (5 bases). The CDR3 covers 11 residues. The V end lost 3 bases, the J end lost 7 bases, and 6 bases lay between the germline ends. The germline V gene has CDR1 MNHEY and CDR2 SMNVEV (reference sequence). Written as DNA, the CDR3 is TGTGCCAGCAGTTTGACAGTTGGCTACACCTTC. Its protein product is CASSLTVGYTF.

The gene calls are TRBV7-6 and TRBJ1-5; D unresolved. Germline CDR1 is SGHVS and CDR2 is FNYEAQ. There are 15 residues in the CDR3. V was shortened by 5 bases and J by 2 bases, with 13 bases between the two germline ends. The CDR3: CASSPTVGGNQPQHF. CDR3 bases: TGTGCCAGCAGCCCGACCGTTGGAGGCAATCAGCCCCAGCATTTT.

CDR3 protein: CASSLYPRQGSNTEAFF. The CDR3 DNA is TGTGCCAGCAGCCTCTACCCCCGACAGGGATCGAACACTGAAGCTTTCTTT. The gene calls are TRBV7-8 and TRBJ1-1; 7 bases are shared with TRBD1. Germline CDR1 and CDR2: SGHVS and FQNEAQ. CDR3 size: 17 residues. V trimming: 5 bases; J trimming: 1 base; junction bases outside the gene matches: 13.

The rearrangement joins TRBV5-1 to TRBJ2-5; D may be TRBD2 (5 bases). V was trimmed by 4 bases and J by 0 bases, leaving 13 bases between them. Germline V gene data show CDR1 as SGHRS and CDR2 as YFSETQ. The CDR3 consists of 15 residues. The CDR3 here is CASSLPRVHQETQYF. The DNA of the CDR3 is TGCGCCAGCAGCCTCCCGAGGGTTCACCAAGAGACCCAGTACTTC.

V usage is TRBV5-6 and J usage is TRBJ1-5; the D is unclear. V was cut by 4 bases and J by 6 bases, with 8 bases left in between. The CDR3 consists of 12 residues. The germline CDR1 and CDR2 sequences are SGHDT and YYEEEE. The CDR3 nucleotides are TGTGCCAGCAGCACTATAGGTCAGCCCCAGCATTTT. Translation: CASSTIGQPQHF.

The rearrangement links TRBV6-2 or TRBV6-3 to TRBJ1-6, with D possibly being TRBD1 (6 bases). There are 15 residues in the CDR3. The V gene lost 5 bases and the J gene lost 8 bases, with 16 bases spanning the gap. CDR1 is MNHEY, CDR2 SVGEGT, per germline. This CDR3 reads CASSPVRGGDSPLHF. Written as DNA, the CDR3 is TGTGCCAGCAGTCCGGTCAGAGGGGGGGATTCACCCCTCCACTTT.

J is TRBJ2-2 and V is TRBV6-5; D ambiguous. V was shortened by 8 bases and J by 6 bases, with 16 bases between the two germline ends. The germline V gene encodes CDR1 MNHEY and CDR2 SVGAGI. This CDR3 contains 14 residues. CDR3 bases: TGTGCCAGCTCCCCAGTCGGTGGATCCGGGGAGCTGTTTTTT. Protein sequence: CASSPVGGSGELFF.